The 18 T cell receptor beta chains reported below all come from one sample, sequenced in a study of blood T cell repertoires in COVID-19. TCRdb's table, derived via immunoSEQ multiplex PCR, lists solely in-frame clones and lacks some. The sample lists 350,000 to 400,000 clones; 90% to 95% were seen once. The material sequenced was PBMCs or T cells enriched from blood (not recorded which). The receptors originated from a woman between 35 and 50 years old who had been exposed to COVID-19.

CDR3 loop: CASSPPGGQETQYF. CDR3 coding DNA: TGTGCCAGCAGCCCCCCGGGGGGGCAAGAGACCCAGTACTTC. The V call is TRBV7-9, the J call TRBJ2-5; 8 bases agree with TRBD2. The V gene end was trimmed by 5 bases and the J gene end by 2 bases; junction bases not matched to a gene: 4. Germline V gene data show CDR1 as SEHNR and CDR2 as FQNEAQ (reference sequence). CDR3 length: 14 amino acids.

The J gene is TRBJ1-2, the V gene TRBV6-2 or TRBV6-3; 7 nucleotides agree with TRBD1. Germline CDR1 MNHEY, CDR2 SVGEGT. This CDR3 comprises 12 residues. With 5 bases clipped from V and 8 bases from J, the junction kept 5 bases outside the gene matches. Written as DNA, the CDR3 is TGTGCCAGCAGTGACAGGGTAGGAGGCTACACCTTC. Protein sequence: CASSDRVGGYTF.

As DNA, the CDR3 is TGCGCCAGCAGCCAAGCCCAGGGGATCACAGATACGCAGTATTTT. This encodes CASSQAQGITDTQYF. J is TRBJ2-3 and V is TRBV4-1, with a possible D match to TRBD1 (6 bases). CDR3 size: 15 residues. From germline, CDR1 is MGHRA and CDR2 YSYEKL. Trimming cost V 1 base and J 2 bases, with 10 bases left between them.

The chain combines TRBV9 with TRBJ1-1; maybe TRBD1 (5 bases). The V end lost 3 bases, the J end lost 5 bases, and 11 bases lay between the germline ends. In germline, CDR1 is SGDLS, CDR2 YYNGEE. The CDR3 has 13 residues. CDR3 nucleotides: TGTGCCAGCAGCGAAGGCGGGGGAACTGAAGCTTTCTTT. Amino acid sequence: CASSEGGGTEAFF.

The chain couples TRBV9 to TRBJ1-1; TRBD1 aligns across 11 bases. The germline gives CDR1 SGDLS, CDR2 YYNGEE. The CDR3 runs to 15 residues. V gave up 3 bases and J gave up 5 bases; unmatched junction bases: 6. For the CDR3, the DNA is TGTGCCAGCAGCGGGGCCGGGACAGGGGGTACTGAAGCTTTCTTT. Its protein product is CASSGAGTGGTEAFF.

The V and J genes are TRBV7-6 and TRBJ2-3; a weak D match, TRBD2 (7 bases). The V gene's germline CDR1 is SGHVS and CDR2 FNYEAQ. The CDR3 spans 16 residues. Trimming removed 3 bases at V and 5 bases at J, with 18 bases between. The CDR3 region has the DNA TGTGCCAGCAGCTTTGGCGGGAGTGGAGGGGGAGATACGCAGTATTTT. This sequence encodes CASSFGGSGGGDTQYF.

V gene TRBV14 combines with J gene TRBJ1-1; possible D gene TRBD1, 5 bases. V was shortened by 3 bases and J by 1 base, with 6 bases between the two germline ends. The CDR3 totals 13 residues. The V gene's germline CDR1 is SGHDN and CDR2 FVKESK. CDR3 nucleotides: TGTGCCAGCAGCCAGACAGCGAACACTGAAGCTTTCTTT. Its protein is CASSQTANTEAFF.

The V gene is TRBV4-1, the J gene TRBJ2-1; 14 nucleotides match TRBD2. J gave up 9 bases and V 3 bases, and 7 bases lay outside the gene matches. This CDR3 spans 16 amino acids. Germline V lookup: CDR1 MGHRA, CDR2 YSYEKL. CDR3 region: CASSHPGTSGSSEQFF. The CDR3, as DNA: TGCGCCAGCAGCCACCCCGGGACTAGCGGGAGTAGTGAGCAGTTCTTC.

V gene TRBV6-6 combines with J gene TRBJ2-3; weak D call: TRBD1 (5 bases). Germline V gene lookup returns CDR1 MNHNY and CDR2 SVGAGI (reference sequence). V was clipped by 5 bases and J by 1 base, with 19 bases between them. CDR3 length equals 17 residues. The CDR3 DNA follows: TGTGCCAGCAGTCCCTCTCGAGTTTTAGGGGGCACAGATACGCAGTATTTT. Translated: CASSPSRVLGGTDTQYF.

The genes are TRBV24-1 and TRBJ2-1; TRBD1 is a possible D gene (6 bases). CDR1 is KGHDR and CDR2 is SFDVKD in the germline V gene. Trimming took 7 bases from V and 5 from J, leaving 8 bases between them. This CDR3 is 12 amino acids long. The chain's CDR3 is CATRAGDNEQFF. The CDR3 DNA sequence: TGTGCCACCAGGGCAGGGGACAATGAGCAGTTCTTC.

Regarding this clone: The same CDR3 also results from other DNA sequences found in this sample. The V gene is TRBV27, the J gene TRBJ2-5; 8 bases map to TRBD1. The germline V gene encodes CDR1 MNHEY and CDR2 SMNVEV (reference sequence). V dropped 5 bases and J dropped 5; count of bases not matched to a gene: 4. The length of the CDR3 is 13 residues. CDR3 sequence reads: CASSLRQGETQYF. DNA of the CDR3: TGTGCCAGCAGTCTACGACAGGGGGAGACCCAGTACTTC.

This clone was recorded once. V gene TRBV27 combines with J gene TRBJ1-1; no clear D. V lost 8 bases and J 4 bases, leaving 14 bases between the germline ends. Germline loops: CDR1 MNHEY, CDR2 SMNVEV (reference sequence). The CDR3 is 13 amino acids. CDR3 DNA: TGTGCCAGCGGGCACGGGAGAGGCACTGAAGCTTTCTTT. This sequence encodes CASGHGRGTEAFF.

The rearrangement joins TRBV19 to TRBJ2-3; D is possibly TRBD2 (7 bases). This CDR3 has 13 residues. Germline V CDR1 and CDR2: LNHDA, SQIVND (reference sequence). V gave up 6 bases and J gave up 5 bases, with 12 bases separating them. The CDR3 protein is CASSQGGGDTQYF. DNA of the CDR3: TGTGCCAGTAGCCAGGGAGGGGGAGATACGCAGTATTTT.

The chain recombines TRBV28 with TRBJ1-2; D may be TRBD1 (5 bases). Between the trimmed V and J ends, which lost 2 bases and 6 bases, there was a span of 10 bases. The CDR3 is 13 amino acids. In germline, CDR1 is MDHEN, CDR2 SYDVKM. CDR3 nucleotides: TGTGCCAGCAGTTTACGGCCCAGGGATGGCTACACCTTC. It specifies CASSLRPRDGYTF.

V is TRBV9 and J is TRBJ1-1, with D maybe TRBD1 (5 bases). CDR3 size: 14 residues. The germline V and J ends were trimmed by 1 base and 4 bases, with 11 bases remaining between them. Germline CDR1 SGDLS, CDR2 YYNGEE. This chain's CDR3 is CASSVKWGGTEAFF. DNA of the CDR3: TGTGCCAGCAGCGTAAAGTGGGGGGGCACTGAAGCTTTCTTT.

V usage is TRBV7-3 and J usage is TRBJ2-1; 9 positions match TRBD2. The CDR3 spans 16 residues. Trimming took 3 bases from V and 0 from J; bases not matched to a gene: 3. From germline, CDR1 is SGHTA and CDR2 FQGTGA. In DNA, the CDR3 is TGTGCCAGCAGCTTTTCTAGCGGGGCCTCCTACAATGAGCAGTTCTTC. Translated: CASSFSSGASYNEQFF.

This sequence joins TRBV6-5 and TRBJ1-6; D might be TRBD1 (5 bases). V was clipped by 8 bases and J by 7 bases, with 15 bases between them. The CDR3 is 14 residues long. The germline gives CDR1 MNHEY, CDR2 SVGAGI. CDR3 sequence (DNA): TGTGCCAGCCGAGGTAACAGGCGGAATTCACCCCTCCACTTT. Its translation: CASRGNRRNSPLHF.

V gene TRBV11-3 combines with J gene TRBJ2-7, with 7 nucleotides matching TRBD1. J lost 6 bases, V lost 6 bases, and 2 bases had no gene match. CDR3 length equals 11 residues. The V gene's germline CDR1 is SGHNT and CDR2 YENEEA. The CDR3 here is CASSRTGEQYF. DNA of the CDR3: TGTGCCAGCAGTCGGACAGGCGAGCAGTACTTC.